These 22 T cell receptor beta chains were sequenced from one sample in a study of T cell responses to AZD1222 COVID-19 vaccine. Assay used: immunoSEQ multiplex PCR; TCRdb lists only in-frame clones, some missing. The sample has 100,000 to 150,000 clones, nearly 95% seen once. The specimen comprised peripheral blood, sampled on day 0 of AZD1222 vaccination. The origin of the receptors is an adult in good health.

The chain couples TRBV2 to TRBJ2-7; TRBD1 agrees at 11 bases. V was pared by 4 bases and J by 6 bases, with 11 bases of the junction left unmatched. This CDR3 region has 16 residues. Looked up from germline, CDR1 is SNHLY and CDR2 is FYNNEI. CDR3 sequence (DNA): TGTGCCAGCAGTGTTTCCCCTCCGGGGACAGGGGGCGAGCAGTACTTC. It is translated as CASSVSPPGTGGEQYF. The full variable domain, with the rest looked up from reference TRBV2 and TRBJ2-7, is EPEVTQTPSHQVTQMGQEVILRCVPISNHLYFYWYRQILGQKVEFLVSFYNNEISEKSEIFDDQFSVERPDGSNFTLKIRSTKLEDSAMYFCASSVSPPGTGGEQYFGPGTRLTVT.

Only one count was recorded for this clone. CDR3 residues: CAISESWVGGGTGELFF. The CDR3 DNA reads as TGTGCCATCAGTGAGTCGTGGGTTGGGGGTGGGACCGGGGAGCTGTTTTTT. V is TRBV10-3 and J is TRBJ2-2; TRBD1 or TRBD2 may be the D gene (5 bases each). The length of the CDR3 is 17 residues. V was cut by 0 bases and J by 5 bases, with 16 bases left in between. Germline-derived CDR1 and CDR2 are ENHRY and SYGVKD.

The rearrangement uses TRBV7-3 and TRBJ2-2, with TRBD1 as a possible D gene (6 bases). With 0 bases removed from V and 5 bases from J, the gap between germline ends came to 16 bases. CDR1 is SGHTA and CDR2 is FQGTGA in the germline V gene. This CDR3 has 17 amino acids. CDR3 sequence reads: CASSLTSGGPSTGELFF. CDR3 nucleotides: TGTGCCAGCAGCTTAACGTCTGGGGGCCCTTCAACCGGGGAGCTGTTTTTT.

J is TRBJ1-1 and V is TRBV30; D uncertain. This CDR3 is 13 amino acids long. V lost 4 bases, J lost 1 base, and 10 bases lay in between. From germline, CDR1 is GTSNPN and CDR2 SVGIG (reference sequence). The chain's CDR3 is CAWILATNTEAFF. CDR3 in DNA: TGTGCCTGGATCTTAGCGACGAACACTGAAGCTTTCTTT.

This rearrangement joins TRBV2 to TRBJ2-1; D unresolved. Trimming removed 5 bases from V and 4 bases from J, with 9 bases in between. The CDR3 contains 13 residues. Germline V gene sequence: CDR1 SNHLY, CDR2 FYNNEI. CDR3 residues: CASSRAEYNEQFF. In nucleotides, the CDR3 is TGTGCCAGCAGTCGGGCGGAGTACAATGAGCAGTTCTTC.

The V gene is TRBV28, the J gene TRBJ2-7, with 8 bases aligning to TRBD2. Germline V gene lookup returns CDR1 MDHEN and CDR2 SYDVKM. The J segment lost 4 bases and the V segment lost 6 bases, leaving 8 bases of the junction unmatched. CDR3 length: 14 amino acids. The CDR3 DNA reads TGTGCCAGCAGAAAACCGGGACTAGTTTACGAGCAGTACTTC. Translating it yields CASRKPGLVYEQYF.

The chain carries TRBV4-1 and TRBJ1-4; no reliable D call. V was clipped by 4 bases and J by 7 bases, with 7 bases between them. This CDR3 contains 12 residues. The germline V gene has CDR1 MGHRA and CDR2 YSYEKL. The CDR3 loop reads CASSPNGEKLFF. CDR3 coding DNA: TGCGCCAGCAGCCCAAACGGTGAAAAACTGTTTTTT.

The chain carries TRBV29-1 and TRBJ2-1; 13 bases are shared with TRBD2. The CDR3 has 15 residues. Unmatched junction bases numbered 6, after V lost 7 bases and J lost 3 bases. CDR1 SQVTM and CDR2 ANQGSEA come from the germline V gene. In nucleotides, the CDR3 is TGCAGCGCGAGACTAGCGGGGGGAAACTACAATGAGCAGTTCTTC. It encodes CSARLAGGNYNEQFF.

V and J are TRBV30 and TRBJ2-1; no reliable D call. Germline lookup yields CDR1 GTSNPN and CDR2 SVGIG (reference sequence). V shed 2 bases and J shed 9 bases, with 8 bases lying between them. This CDR3 region has 11 residues. The CDR3, as DNA: TGTGCCTGGAGTCCTGTGGGTGAGCAGTTCTTC. Translated: CAWSPVGEQFF.

The V and J genes are TRBV9 and TRBJ2-4; 7 nucleotides align to TRBD1. The CDR3 length is 12 residues. The V gene end was trimmed by 3 bases and the J gene end by 9 bases; junction bases not matched to a gene: 3. Per the germline V gene, CDR1 is SGDLS and CDR2 is YYNGEE. The CDR3 is CASSADRTIQYF. The CDR3 bases are TGTGCCAGCAGCGCGGACAGGACCATTCAGTACTTC.

The chain is built from TRBV19 and TRBJ1-5, with TRBD1 matching 8 bases. V lost 0 bases, J lost 7 bases, and 8 bases stayed unmatched. Germline values: CDR1 LNHDA, CDR2 SQIVND (reference sequence). This CDR3 is 16 amino acids long. Here the CDR3 reads CASSIDGTGGYQPQHF. The CDR3 coding sequence is TGTGCCAGTAGTATAGATGGAACAGGGGGGTACCAGCCCCAGCATTTT.

CDR3 nucleotide sequence: TGTGCCAGCAGTTTTCGGGGGGCGGATGGCTACACCTTC. Protein product: CASSFRGADGYTF. The rearrangement joins TRBV28 to TRBJ1-2, with D perhaps matching TRBD1 (6 bases). CDR3 length: 13 residues. V dropped 3 bases and J dropped 6 bases, with 11 bases sitting between them. CDR1 is MDHEN and CDR2 is SYDVKM in the germline V gene.

This chain connects TRBV19 to TRBJ2-6; no definite D call. V was clipped by 5 bases and J by 1 base, with 9 bases between them. The CDR3 extends over 15 amino acids. Germline V CDR1 and CDR2: LNHDA, SQIVND (reference sequence). The CDR3 is CASSPIESGANVLTF. The CDR3 DNA reads as TGTGCCAGTAGTCCGATTGAGTCTGGGGCCAACGTCCTGACTTTC. Together with reference TRBV19 and TRBJ2-6, the CDR3 gives the full variable domain: DGGITQSPKYLFRKEGQNVTLSCEQNLNHDAMYWYRQDPGQGLRLIYYSQIVNDFQKGDIAEGYSVSREKKESFPLTVTSAQKNPTAFYLCASSPIESGANVLTFGAGSRLTVL.

The V call is TRBV19, the J call TRBJ1-3; 9 bases are a match to TRBD1. This CDR3 has 16 residues. Germline V gene sequence: CDR1 LNHDA, CDR2 SQIVND (reference sequence). Trimming removed 6 bases from V and 3 bases from J; junction bases left unmatched: 9. CDR3 nucleotides: TGTGCCAGTAGGCCCTCGGGACAGGGAGGTGGAAACACCATATATTTT. Translation gives CASRPSGQGGGNTIYF.

The chain recombines TRBV19 with TRBJ2-3; the match to TRBD2 covers 7 bases. The CDR3 totals 15 residues. CDR1 is LNHDA, CDR2 SQIVND, per germline (reference sequence). V trimming: 1 base; J trimming: 1 base; junction bases outside the gene matches: 2. For the CDR3, the DNA is TGTGCCAGTAGTATAGCTAGCGGACGCACAGATACGCAGTATTTT. Translation: CASSIASGRTDTQYF.

The chain couples TRBV7-2 to TRBJ2-7; 7 bases are shared with TRBD1. In germline, CDR1 is SGHTA, CDR2 FQGNSA. The CDR3 length is 15 residues. J was trimmed by 4 bases and V by 4 bases; bases with no gene match: 10. The CDR3 DNA sequence: TGTGCCAGCAGCTACCAAAGGGACAGCTTGTACGAGCAGTACTTC. Translating gives CASSYQRDSLYEQYF.

This chain uses TRBV4-3 with TRBJ2-3; 12 bases are shared with TRBD2. Per germline, CDR1 LGHNA and CDR2 YSLEER. The CDR3 spans 16 residues. The junction had 7 bases not matched to a gene; V was cut back by 5 bases and J by 4 bases. The CDR3 here is CASSWASGRASDTQYF. The CDR3 DNA follows: TGCGCCAGCAGCTGGGCTAGCGGGAGGGCCTCAGATACGCAGTATTTT.

The chain combines TRBV30 with TRBJ1-3; D gene unclear. This CDR3 comprises 16 residues. Per germline, CDR1 GTSNPN and CDR2 SVGIG (reference sequence). Trimming took 0 bases from V and 4 from J, leaving 16 bases between them. The DNA of the CDR3 is TGTGCCTGGAGTGTCGCCCGGGTTAGGTCCGGAAACACCATATATTTT. It is translated as CAWSVARVRSGNTIYF. Using reference TRBV30 and TRBJ1-3 for the parts outside the CDR3, the full variable domain is SQTIHQWPATLVQPVGSPLSLECTVEGTSNPNLYWYRQAAGRGLQLLFYSVGIGQISSEVPQNLSASRPQDRQFILSSKKLLLSDSGFYLCAWSVARVRSGNTIYFGEGSWLTVV.

The chain has TRBV10-1 and TRBJ2-1; 11 nucleotides line up with TRBD2. Per germline, CDR1 WNHNN and CDR2 SYGVQD (reference sequence). The CDR3 loop spans 20 amino acids. The ends lost 9 bases at V and 3 bases at J; junction bases unmatched: 22. For the CDR3, the DNA is TGCGCCAGTCTCCGGCGGGGCAGGGGAAACGGACTAGCGGGCTACAATGAGCAGTTCTTC. As protein: CASLRRGRGNGLAGYNEQFF.

Written as DNA, the CDR3 is TGTGCCAGCAGCCAGGACCGCGGAGTCGCCTCGAACACCGGGGAGCTGTTTTTT. Its translation: CASSQDRGVASNTGELFF. This chain joins TRBV21-1 and TRBJ2-2. TRBV21-1 is assigned pseudogene status. The CDR3 covers 18 residues.

This rearrangement joins TRBV14 to TRBJ1-6; D may be TRBD1 (5 bases). The ends were cut back, 1 base at V and 0 bases at J, with 16 bases in the middle. CDR1 is SGHDN and CDR2 is FVKESK in the germline V gene. This CDR3 contains 19 residues. The CDR3 sequence: CASSQVVAGPSSYNSPLHF. CDR3 DNA sequence: TGTGCCAGCAGCCAAGTTGTCGCAGGGCCCAGCTCCTATAATTCACCCCTCCACTTT.

The chain has TRBV7-9 and TRBJ1-1; 8 bases are shared with TRBD1. Unmatched junction bases numbered 6, after V lost 2 bases and J lost 4 bases. The CDR3 covers 15 residues. Looked up from germline, CDR1 is SEHNR and CDR2 is FQNEAQ (reference sequence). Here the CDR3 DNA reads TGTGCCAGCAGCTTACAGGGGGCATTGGGCACTGAAGCTTTCTTT. Residues: CASSLQGALGTEAFF.